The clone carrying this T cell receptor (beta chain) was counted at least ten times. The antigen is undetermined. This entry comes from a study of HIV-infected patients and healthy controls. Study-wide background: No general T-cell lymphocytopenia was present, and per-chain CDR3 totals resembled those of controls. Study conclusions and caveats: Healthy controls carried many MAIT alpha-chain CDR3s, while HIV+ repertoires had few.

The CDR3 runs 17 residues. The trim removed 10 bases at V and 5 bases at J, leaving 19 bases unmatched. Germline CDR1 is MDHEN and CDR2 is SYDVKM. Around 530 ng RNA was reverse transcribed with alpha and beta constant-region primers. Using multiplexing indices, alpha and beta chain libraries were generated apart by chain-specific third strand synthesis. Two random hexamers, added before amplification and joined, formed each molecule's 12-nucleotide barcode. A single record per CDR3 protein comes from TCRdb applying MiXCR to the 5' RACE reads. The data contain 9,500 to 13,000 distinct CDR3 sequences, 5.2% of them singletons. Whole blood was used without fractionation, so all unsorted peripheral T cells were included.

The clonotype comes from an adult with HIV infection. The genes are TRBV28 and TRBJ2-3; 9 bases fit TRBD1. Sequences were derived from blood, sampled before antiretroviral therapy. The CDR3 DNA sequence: TGTGCCACCGATTCCGGGACAGGGACCTTATTCGGAGATACGCAGTATTTT. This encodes CATDSGTGTLFGDTQYF.